These T cell receptor beta chains were read from a single sample in a study of blood T cell repertoires in COVID-19. Method: immunoSEQ multiplex PCR; TCRdb's copy keeps in-frame clones and lacks some. The sample carries 98,000 or so clones, 89% recorded once. Sequenced material: peripheral blood. The source of these receptors is a man aged 55 to 70 with COVID-19, enrolled during active disease. CDR3s include the opening cysteine and the closing phenylalanine or tryptophan. D genes are given only for firm matches. Part of the rows lack a size; the others show once, few, many or a class for expanded clones.

size	J	D	V	DNA	CDR3
-	TRBJ2-2	-	TRBV9	TGTGCCAGCAGCCCCTTGCGAGGTGGGGAGCTGTTTTTT	CASSPLRGGELFF
-	TRBJ2-5	-	TRBV19	TGTGCCACCACAAGGGGTGGCGGTGTGAACGAAGAGACCCAGTACTTC	CATTRGGGVNEETQYF
-	TRBJ2-1	TRBD1	TRBV29-1	TGCAGCGCTGACAGGGGGGACAATGAGCAGTTCTTC	CSADRGDNEQFF
-	TRBJ1-5	-	TRBV5-5	TGTGCCAGCAGCCTGGGGGGCATATCTGATCAGCCCCAGCATTTT	CASSLGGISDQPQHF
once	TRBJ2-3	TRBD2	TRBV10-1	TGCGCCAGCTCACTAGTTAGCGGGGCTAGCACAGATACGCAGTATTTT	CASSLVSGASTDTQYF
once	TRBJ2-5	TRBD2	TRBV5-1	TGCGCCAGCAGCTCTGGGACTAGCGTAGAGACCCAGTACTTC	CASSSGTSVETQYF
-	TRBJ1-1	TRBD1	TRBV19	TGTGCCAGTAGAGGGACAGGGTTTGAAGCTTTCTTT	CASRGTGFEAFF
-	TRBJ2-2	-	TRBV10-1	TGCGCCAGCAGTGAGGTAGCGAACACCGGGGAGCTGTTTTTT	CASSEVANTGELFF
-	TRBJ1-6	TRBD1	TRBV7-8	TGTGCCAGCAGCCCCTCCGGGACAGATTATAATTCACCCCTCCACTTT	CASSPSGTDYNSPLHF
-	TRBJ2-1	-	TRBV18	TGTGCCAGCTCACACATGGACAGTCCAGCAGACAATGAGCAGTTCTTC	CASSHMDSPADNEQFF
-	TRBJ1-2	-	TRBV28	TGTGCCAGCAGTTTATTTAGGGGGTCCACCTTC	CASSLFRGSTF
-	TRBJ1-5	-	TRBV3-1/TRBV3-2	TGTGCCAGCAGCCAAGATCTTAATAGCAATCAGCCCCAGCATTTT	CASSQDLNSNQPQHF
-	TRBJ2-7	-	TRBV6-4	TGTGCCAGCCCCAGACCCCCCCAGACTAACAAGGACTCCTACGAGCAGTACTTC	CASPRPPQTNKDSYEQYF
-	TRBJ1-2	-	TRBV18	TGTGCCAGCTCACCACCGGGCCCCTATGGCTACACCTTC	CASSPPGPYGYTF
few	TRBJ2-7	TRBD1	TRBV6-1	TGTGCCAGCAGCCTACCGTCAGACAGGGGACACGAGCAGTACTTC	CASSLPSDRGHEQYF
-	TRBJ1-1	TRBD1	TRBV30	TGTGCCTGGAGTTGGGGAAACCACAGGGGCTGGAACACTGAAGCTTTCTTT	CAWSWGNHRGWNTEAFF
-	TRBJ1-1	-	TRBV28	TGTGCCAGCCTAGGGAGCACTGAAGCTTTCTTT	CASLGSTEAFF
once	TRBJ1-1	TRBD1	TRBV5-8	TGTGCCAGCAAATTCGAGACAGGGAACGATATGGACACTGAAGCTTTCTTT	CASKFETGNDMDTEAFF
-	TRBJ1-1	-	TRBV5-4	TGTGCCAGCACCAGGGGCGCGGACACTGAAGCTTTCTTT	CASTRGADTEAFF
-	TRBJ1-3	-	TRBV5-5	TGTGCCAGCAGCTTGGCTCCACCTCGGGGAAACACCATATATTTT	CASSLAPPRGNTIYF
once	TRBJ2-2	-	TRBV24-1	TGTGCCACCGGAGGTCAGGGGAGCACCGGGGAGCTGTTTTTT	CATGGQGSTGELFF
-	TRBJ1-1	-	TRBV2	TGTGCCAGCAGTGAAGCAACAGTAGTATTGAACACTGAAGCTTTCTTT	CASSEATVVLNTEAFF
-	TRBJ2-1	-	TRBV3-1/TRBV3-2	TGTGCCAGCAGCCAAAGGGGAAGAGTGGCGGGACGGGGCGATGAGCAGTTCTTC	CASSQRGRVAGRGDEQFF
-	TRBJ1-1	-	TRBV28	TGTGCCAGCAGCCCAGGGATATCGACTGAAGCTTTCTTT	CASSPGISTEAFF
-	TRBJ1-2	-	TRBV25-1	TGTGCCAGCAGTCCAGGCGGGGGTGGCTACACCTTC	CASSPGGGGYTF
-	TRBJ2-1	TRBD1	TRBV30	TGTGCCTGGAAACGCAGGGCAGGGGGCTCCGATGAGCAGTTCTTC	CAWKRRAGGSDEQFF